The present TCR beta chain was sequenced within a study of Graves' ophthalmopathy and Graves' hyperthyroidism. Overall study findings and caveats: Most thyroid clonotypes expanded beyond 0.001 frequency were also found in blood.

The CDR3 runs to 14 residues. The ends were cut back, 0 bases at V and 2 bases at J, with 8 bases in the middle. In germline, CDR1 is MGHDK, CDR2 SYGVNS. The study amplified TCR beta CDR3 regions using RNA transcripts. HTBI primers were employed in first-round RT-PCR, then a second-round multiplex PCR followed. A single record per CDR3 protein comes from TCRdb applying MiXCR to the multiplex PCR reads. Of nearly 400,000 distinct CDR3 sequences detected, about 17% appear once; the ten largest clones hold 1.5% to 2%. A remark on this clonotype: Its antigen is as yet unknown.

The starting material, over 8.5 ml of fresh peripheral blood, provided the PBMCs. Sample: peripheral blood. The sequence was obtained from a woman aged 18-29 years with Graves' ophthalmopathy. The chain is built from TRBV25-1 and TRBJ2-7, with TRBD1 as a possible D gene (6 bases). In DNA form, the CDR3 reads TGTGCCAGCAGTGAATACAAGGGGGCCTACGAGCAGTACTTC. This encodes CASSEYKGAYEQYF.